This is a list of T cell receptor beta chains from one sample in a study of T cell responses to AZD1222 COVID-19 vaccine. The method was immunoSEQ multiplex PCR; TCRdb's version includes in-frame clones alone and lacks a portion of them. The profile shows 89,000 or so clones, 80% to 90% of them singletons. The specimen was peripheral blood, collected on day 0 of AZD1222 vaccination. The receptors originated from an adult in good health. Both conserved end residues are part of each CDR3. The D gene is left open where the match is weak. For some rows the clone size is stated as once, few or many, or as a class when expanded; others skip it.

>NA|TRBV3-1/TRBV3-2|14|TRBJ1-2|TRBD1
TGTGCCAGCAGCCCGGGACAGGGGGAACATGGCTACACCTTC
CASSPGQGEHGYTF
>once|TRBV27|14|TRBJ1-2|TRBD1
TGTGCCAGCAGTCCCGACAGGGGGCACTATGGCTACACCTTC
CASSPDRGHYGYTF
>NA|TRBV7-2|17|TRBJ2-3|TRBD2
TGTGCCAGCAGCTCCTCTAGCGGGAGGGGTAACACAGATACGCAGTATTTT
CASSSSSGRGNTDTQYF
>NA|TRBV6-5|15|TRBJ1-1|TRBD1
TGTGCCAGCAGTTCCGGGGACAGAGAGAACACTGAAGCTTTCTTT
CASSSGDRENTEAFF
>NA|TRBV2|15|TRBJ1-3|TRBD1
TGTGCCAGCAGTGAGGACAGGGCCTCTGGAAACACCATATATTTT
CASSEDRASGNTIYF
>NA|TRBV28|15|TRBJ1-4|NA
TGTGCCAGCAGTCCCGGAGGGGCAACTAATGAAAAACTGTTTTTT
CASSPGGATNEKLFF
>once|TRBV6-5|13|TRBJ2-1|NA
TGTGCCAGCAGCCCCTGGGTCCACAATGAGCAGTTCTTC
CASSPWVHNEQFF
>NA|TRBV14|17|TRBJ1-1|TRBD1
TGTGCCAGCAGCCAATCCCCATGGACAGGGAGAAACACTGAAGCTTTCTTT
CASSQSPWTGRNTEAFF
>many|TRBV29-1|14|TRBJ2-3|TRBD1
TGCAGCGCCCCGGGACAGGGTACCACAGATACGCAGTATTTT
CSAPGQGTTDTQYF
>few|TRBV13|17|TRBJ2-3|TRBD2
TGTGCCAGCAGCTTCTCCCCGGGAGGGCCTGGGGGAGATACGCAGTATTTT
CASSFSPGGPGGDTQYF
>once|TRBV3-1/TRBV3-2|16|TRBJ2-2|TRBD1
TGTGCCAGCAGCCAAACCACAGGGGGCTTAGGCGGGGAGCTGTTTTTT
CASSQTTGGLGGELFF
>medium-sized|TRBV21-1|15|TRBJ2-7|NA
TGTGCCAGCAGCAAAAAGAAACGGAGCTCCTACGAGCAGTACTTC
CASSKKKRSSYEQYF
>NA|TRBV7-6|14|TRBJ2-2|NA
TGTGCCAGCAGCTTAGCGGGAAACACCGGGGAGCTGTTTTTT
CASSLAGNTGELFF
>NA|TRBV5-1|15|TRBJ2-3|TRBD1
TGCGCCAGCAGCTTCGACAGGGCCCCGACAGATACGCAGTATTTT
CASSFDRAPTDTQYF
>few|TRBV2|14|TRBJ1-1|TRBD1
TGTGCCAGCGGACCGGGACAGGGAATTATTGAAGCTTTCTTT
CASGPGQGIIEAFF
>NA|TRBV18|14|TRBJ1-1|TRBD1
TGTGCCAGCTCACTCGGGACAGTGAGGAAAGAAGCTTTCTTT
CASSLGTVRKEAFF
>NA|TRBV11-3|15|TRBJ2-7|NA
TGTGCCAGCAGCTTAATAGGGCAGGGTAGTTACGAGCAGTACTTC
CASSLIGQGSYEQYF
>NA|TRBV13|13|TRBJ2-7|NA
TGTGCCAGCAGCATGGACAGAGACTACGAGCAGTACTTC
CASSMDRDYEQYF
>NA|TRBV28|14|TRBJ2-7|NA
TGTGCCAGCAGCCTTGGGGGCATTAACTACGAGCAGTACTTC
CASSLGGINYEQYF
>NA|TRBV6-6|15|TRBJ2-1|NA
TGTGCCAGCAGACGCAACGGACAAGGTAGAGATGAGCAGTTCTTC
CASRRNGQGRDEQFF
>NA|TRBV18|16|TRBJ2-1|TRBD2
TGTGCCAGCTCACAACCGGGACTAGCGGGAGTCGATGAGCAGTTCTTC
CASSQPGLAGVDEQFF
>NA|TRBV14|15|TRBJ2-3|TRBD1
TGTGCCAGCAGCCAAGGTCGGACAGGGTCGGGTACGCAGTATTTT
CASSQGRTGSGTQYF